This entry lists 22 T cell receptor beta chains sequenced from one sample in a study of CD8 T cells in ankylosing spondylitis. One entry per CDR3 protein results from TCRdb running MiXCR on the 5' RACE reads. The sample has 250,000 to 350,000 distinct CDR3 sequences; around 20% are singletons. Sample: blood, either unsorted or a sorted T cell fraction (not recorded which). The origin of the receptors is a male donor with ankylosing spondylitis or in good health (not recorded which).

The sample holds a few counts of this clonotype. The chain links TRBV4-1 to TRBJ2-5; 11 positions match TRBD1. The trim removed 4 bases at V and 5 bases at J, leaving 9 bases unmatched. The CDR3 is 16 residues long. Germline V gene lookup returns CDR1 MGHRA and CDR2 YSYEKL. The chain's CDR3 is CASSRMGQGVGETQYF. Here the CDR3 DNA reads TGCGCCAGCAGCCGAATGGGACAGGGGGTAGGGGAGACCCAGTACTTC.

The chain recombines TRBV29-1 with TRBJ2-3, with 12 bases matching TRBD2. The ends lost 7 bases at V and 2 bases at J; junction bases unmatched: 10. CDR3 length equals 16 residues. From germline, CDR1 is SQVTM and CDR2 ANQGSEA. CDR3 nucleotide sequence: TGCAGCGCTCAAACCCGGACTAGCGGGGTCACAGATACGCAGTATTTT. Its protein is CSAQTRTSGVTDTQYF.

This chain links TRBV5-1 with TRBJ2-3; 8 bases agree with TRBD2. Germline CDR1 SGHRS, CDR2 YFSETQ. The V segment lost 1 base and the J segment 3 bases; nucleotides outside the gene matches: 4. This CDR3 comprises 15 residues. CDR3 loop: CASSLSGLATDTQYF. The DNA for the CDR3 is TGCGCCAGCAGCTTGTCTGGACTAGCAACAGATACGCAGTATTTT.

This clonotype was recorded many times. The chain employs TRBV11-2 and TRBJ2-7; no definite D call. This CDR3 contains 13 residues. The germline V gene has CDR1 SGHAT and CDR2 FQNNGV. Trimming took 2 bases from V and 2 from J, leaving 7 bases between them. CDR3 nucleotide sequence: TGTGCCAGCAGCTTACTAATGACCTACGAGCAGTACGTC. This encodes CASSLLMTYEQYV.

Only a few counts were recorded for this clonotype. V is TRBV10-3 and J is TRBJ1-6; possible D gene TRBD1, 6 bases. Trimming shortened V by 11 bases and J by 7 bases, and 18 bases separated the two germline ends. Germline V gene lookup returns CDR1 ENHRY and CDR2 SYGVKD. The CDR3 is made up of 14 amino acids. CDR3 region: CAANTGQGNSPLHF. The CDR3 DNA reads as TGTGCCGCTAATACGGGACAAGGGAATTCACCCCTCCACTTT.

For the CDR3, the DNA is TGTGCCAGCAGTTTTAAAGGGAGGGAGCAGTACGTC. As protein: CASSFKGREQYV. The chain is built from TRBV12-3 or TRBV12-4 and TRBJ2-7; TRBD2 might be the D (6 bases). V gave up 3 bases and J gave up 7 bases, with 10 bases separating them. The CDR3 loop spans 12 amino acids.

This clonotype came up a few times. The V call is TRBV12-3 or TRBV12-4, the J call TRBJ1-4; no clear D. Trimming pared 3 bases from V and 8 bases from J, leaving 10 bases between. CDR3 length: 13 residues. The chain's CDR3 is CASSLGSREKLFF. The CDR3 nucleotides read TGTGCCAGCAGTTTGGGATCGAGGGAAAAACTGTTTTTT.

This clonotype was seen a few times. The chain uses TRBV5-1 and TRBJ1-2; weak D call: TRBD1 (6 bases). V was trimmed by 5 bases and J by 1 base, leaving 12 bases between them. The CDR3 extends over 14 amino acids. Germline CDR1 reads SGHRS; CDR2 reads YFSETQ. The CDR3 sequence: CASRRQELNYGYTF. CDR3 in DNA: TGCGCCAGCAGGCGACAGGAACTTAACTATGGCTACACCTTC.

This clonotype was seen ten or more times. The V and J genes are TRBV5-1 and TRBJ2-1, with 9 positions matching TRBD2. This CDR3 has 15 amino acids. The germline V gene has CDR1 SGHRS and CDR2 YFSETQ. V trimming: 4 bases; J trimming: 7 bases; junction bases outside the gene matches: 9. The CDR3 DNA sequence: TGCGCCAGCAGCAGGATGGCTAGCGGGAAGAATGAGCAGTTCTTC. This sequence encodes CASSRMASGKNEQFF.

The chain is built from TRBV20-1 and TRBJ2-6, with D unclear. The germline CDR1 and CDR2 sequences are DFQATT and SNEGSKA (reference sequence). Between the trimmed V and J ends, which lost 5 bases and 0 bases, there was a span of 14 bases. The CDR3 contains 16 residues. The CDR3 spells CSAGHSIPSGANVLTF. CDR3 in DNA: TGCAGTGCTGGCCATAGTATTCCCTCTGGGGCCAACGTCCTGACTTTC.

This clonotype was recorded a few times. This sequence joins TRBV7-2 and TRBJ1-4; 11 nucleotides match TRBD1. V was clipped by 1 base and J by 4 bases; unmatched bases: 2. From germline, CDR1 is SGHTA and CDR2 FQGNSA. CDR3 length: 16 residues. CDR3 amino acids: CASSLGTGGGNEKLFF. DNA for the CDR3: TGTGCCAGCAGCTTAGGGACAGGGGGCGGTAATGAAAAACTGTTTTTT.

The V call is TRBV4-1, the J call TRBJ1-3; TRBD1 matches 9 bases. Germline CDR1 MGHRA, CDR2 YSYEKL. J lost 3 bases, V lost 0 bases, and 3 bases had no gene match. CDR3 length: 16 amino acids. The CDR3 DNA is TGCGCCAGCAGCCAAGAGGGACAGGGCCGTGGAAACACCATATATTTT. Its protein product is CASSQEGQGRGNTIYF.

This clonotype has only a few counts. The chain is built from TRBV4-2 and TRBJ2-1; 9 positions agree with TRBD2. The CDR3 is 13 residues long. Trimming removed 2 bases from V and 13 bases from J; junction bases left unmatched: 6. From germline, CDR1 is LGHNA and CDR2 YNFKEQ. CDR3 sequence (DNA): TGTGCCAGCAGCCAATACTCAGCGGGAGGCCAGTTCTTC. It translates to CASSQYSAGGQFF.

J is TRBJ1-5 and V is TRBV19; 10 bases fit TRBD1. Looked up from germline, CDR1 is LNHDA and CDR2 is SQIVND (reference sequence). The CDR3 loop spans 15 amino acids. J gave up 2 bases and V 5 bases, and 3 bases lay outside the gene matches. The CDR3: CASSGDRGGNQPQHF. The CDR3 nucleotides are TGTGCCAGTAGTGGGGACAGGGGTGGCAATCAGCCCCAGCATTTT.

Many counts were recorded for this clonotype. V is TRBV3-1 and J is TRBJ2-5, with D unclear. This CDR3 contains 13 residues. Germline CDR1 reads LGHDT; CDR2 reads YNNKEL (reference sequence). Trimming left V 4 bases short and J 1 base short, with 7 bases between. The CDR3 reads CASSRVFQETQYF. CDR3 sequence (DNA): TGTGCCAGCAGCCGGGTGTTCCAAGAGACCCAGTACTTC.

This clonotype was detected many times. This rearrangement joins TRBV9 to TRBJ2-1, with 8 bases that match TRBD2. The CDR3 is 18 residues long. The trim removed 3 bases at V and 6 bases at J, leaving 17 bases unmatched. CDR1 and CDR2 (germline): SGDLS, YYNGEE. CDR3 sequence: CASSGGRTGLAFGNEQFF. The CDR3 DNA follows: TGTGCCAGCAGCGGGGGACGTACCGGACTAGCTTTCGGCAATGAGCAGTTCTTC.

This chain links TRBV3-1 with TRBJ1-5, with D tentatively TRBD1 (5 bases). The V gene lost 1 base and the J gene lost 7 bases, with 11 bases spanning the gap. This CDR3 is 14 amino acids long. CDR1 is LGHDT and CDR2 is YNNKEL in the germline V gene (reference sequence). CDR3 residues: CASSQGGVGQPQHF. CDR3 in DNA: TGTGCCAGCAGCCAAGGAGGGGTCGGACAGCCCCAGCATTTT.

This clonotype has at least ten counts. This sequence joins TRBV12-3 or TRBV12-4 and TRBJ1-2; D is perhaps TRBD1 (5 bases). This CDR3 has 13 residues. V was cut by 5 bases and J by 1 base, with 8 bases left in between. CDR3 region: CASSPDSNYGYTF. For the CDR3, the DNA is TGTGCCAGCAGTCCAGACAGTAACTATGGCTACACCTTC.

The chain combines TRBV20-1 with TRBJ2-2; D is possibly TRBD2 (5 bases). CDR1 and CDR2 (germline): DFQATT, SNEGSKA (reference sequence). Trimming cost V 0 bases and J 3 bases, with 14 bases left between them. The CDR3 loop spans 16 amino acids. CDR3 bases: TGCAGTGCTAGAGATGGGAGCCTCTTGGACACCGGGGAGCTGTTTTTT. Translating gives CSARDGSLLDTGELFF.

The table lists this clonotype with many counts. This chain joins TRBV6-2 or TRBV6-3 and TRBJ2-1, with 10 bases matching TRBD2. J gave up 5 bases and V 7 bases, and 5 bases lay outside the gene matches. Looked up from germline, CDR1 is MNHEY and CDR2 is SVGEGT. This CDR3 region has 14 residues. CDR3 region: CASTRAGGDNEQFF. The CDR3 bases are TGTGCCAGCACTCGAGCGGGAGGGGACAATGAGCAGTTCTTC.

The CDR3 spells CASSQEGRRGEAFF. The CDR3 nucleotides are TGTGCCAGCAGCCAAGAAGGTCGCAGGGGTGAAGCTTTCTTT. The chain combines TRBV3-1 with TRBJ1-1, with D possibly matching TRBD1 (6 bases). CDR1 and CDR2 from the germline V gene are LGHDT and YNNKEL (reference sequence). Trimming stripped 0 bases from V and 7 bases from J, with 12 bases between. CDR3 length: 14 amino acids.

This clonotype was seen at least ten times. J is TRBJ2-1 and V is TRBV29-1, with D perhaps TRBD1 (6 bases). Trimming removed 5 bases from V and 7 bases from J, with 18 bases in between. CDR3 length: 14 amino acids. The V gene's germline CDR1 is SQVTM and CDR2 ANQGSEA. CDR3 region: CSVQGPPADNEQFF. The CDR3 DNA is TGCAGCGTTCAGGGGCCGCCAGCCGATAATGAGCAGTTCTTC.